This section outlines one T cell receptor (beta chain) sequence together with its context. Its antigen remains unidentified. The source of the sample is a study of cytomegalovirus exposure and HLA in healthy donors. Turning to the study itself: About 85 million unique TCR sequences came from HLA-typed donors in an early release. Whole-study results and caveats: TCR beta V- and J-gene trimming was later associated with a missense DCLRE1C variant. Three of the chains that were CMV-associated were confirmed in vitro to be specific for CMV antigens. Of the V segments, some could not be distinguished, including TRBV6-2 and TRBV6-3, and were excluded.

V lost 0 bases, J lost 8 bases, and 4 bases stayed unmatched. CDR1 is LGHNA and CDR2 is YSLEER in the germline V gene. This CDR3 spans 14 amino acids. Primers included in the PCR were 60 Vbeta and 13 Jbeta primers. Sequenced by immunoSEQ multiplex PCR; TCRdb stores in-frame clones only, minus some. The repertoire holds approximately 150,000 clones, over 70% seen once, with 1% to 1.5% in the top ten. The J gene is TRBJ1-1, the V gene TRBV4-3; 9 bases agree with TRBD1. The receptor's source is a man aged 50 to 60 in good health and CMV-seropositive. The sample taken for sequencing was PBMCs. CDR3 DNA: TGCGCCAGCAGCCAAGATGCCGGACAGGGGGAAGCTTTCTTT. Translated, it gives CASSQDAGQGEAFF.